This T cell receptor beta chain was sequenced in a study of graft-versus-host responses after intestinal transplantation (dated by TCRdb to about 2021). As for the study more broadly: Recipients received multivisceral, liver-intestinal, or isolated intestinal transplants. Anti-thymocyte globulin induction was given to all recipients, followed by maintenance tacrolimus and steroids for approximately three years. Bulk TCR-beta CDR3 sequencing was used to track graft-versus-host and host-versus-graft alloreactive T cell clones in the graft, circulation and bone marrow after intestinal transplantation. Alloreactive clones were identified by sequencing pre-transplant mixed lymphocyte reaction products and comparing these products with unstimulated pre-transplant donor and recipient T cells. A cohort of more than 20 intestinal transplant recipients, including one retransplant, was enrolled, and 3 patients lacking pretransplant specimens were excluded. A peak of at least 4% donor T cells among recipient peripheral blood mononuclear cells was the definition used for donor T cell macrochimerism. Rather than going through the commercial service, samples from three later patients were sequenced in-house on an Illumina MiSeq and processed with MiXCR. The full study reports these points: Peak levels of circulating GvH clones were associated with declines in HvG clones early after transplant. Conclusions were limited by the relatively low number and heterogeneity of intestinal transplant patients. High GvH to HvG T cell clonal ratios were observed in the allografts of patients with donor T cell macrochimerism. GvH clones were detected in recipient bone marrow, and some appeared earlier in ileal mucosa or blood, consistent with an intestinal mucosal origin.

A distance of 15 bases separates the germline ends of V and J, which lose 3 bases and 2 bases respectively. The CDR3 contains 16 residues, cysteine and phenylalanine counted. Left in the record is the CDR3 DNA by itself, 48 bases read in frame from the first base. CDR1 is given as SGHVT and CDR2 as SQSDAQ, both from the germline V gene. The method behind the library was the immunoSEQ multiplex PCR assay. For most patients, genomic DNA was isolated using the Qiagen DNeasy Blood and Tissue Kit and was shipped frozen to Adaptive Biotechnologies for TCR sequencing. Adaptive Biotechnologies carried out high-throughput TCR-beta CDR3 sequencing of genomic DNA for most patients. Processing in the source paper ran as follows. Adaptive's ImmunoSEQ software was the source of the TCR sequencing data for about 17 patients, while a few other patients were processed with MiXCR and VDJtools. CD4 versus CD8 sorting errors were corrected by removing sequences found in both subsets at a frequency ratio below 5:1. CDR3 nucleotide sequences shared between donor and recipient were removed because the origin of such sequences could not be assigned. At least 2-fold expansion over unstimulated cells and a minimum CFSE-low frequency of 0.002% (template counts) or 0.001% (read counts) were required for clones to be classified as alloreactive. A clone was considered mappable if detected in the sequenced pre-transplant spleen, lymph node, or MLR CFSE-low populations of the donor or recipient. Cumulative frequency of alloreactive clones was calculated as a percentage of all sequences weighted by copy number. TCRdb limited this immuneACCESS table to in-frame rearrangements with V and J called. A share of clones is missing; checked studies link under half to unresolved V genes, and the rest is unexplained. Clonal size and the V and J genes are those of that table, whereas D and trimming came from the DNA. The sample has some 80,000 clones on record, around 93% of them singletons. In total, the top ten clones hold 7% to 8.5% of the sample.

In the case of this clone: What antigen it recognizes has not been identified. No base quality information exists; no much larger clone differs at one position.

In the paper's terms, the time point label means: cells obtained before transplantation from donor or recipient. CD3+CD4+ and CD3+CD8+ populations were FACS-sorted from unstimulated pre-transplant donor and recipient cells taken from spleen or lymph nodes. Sequenced material: unstimulated CD8+ T cells sorted from spleen or lymph node cells, taken before transplant. This sequence uses TRBV7-4 and TRBJ2-3, with the D gene not confidently named. The clonotype originates from a human donor who was the organ donor for an intestinal transplant. The CDR3 corresponds to CASSFKLPVPTDTQYF. The sequenced DNA is TGTGCCAGCAGCTTCAAACTCCCAGTGCCCACAGATACGCAGTATTTT.